Listed here are 27 T cell receptor beta chains from one sample, sequenced in a study of cytomegalovirus exposure and HLA in healthy donors. The PCR made use of 60 Vbeta and 13 Jbeta primers. Method: immunoSEQ multiplex PCR; TCRdb's copy keeps in-frame clones and lacks some. The profile shows approximately 140,000 clones, approximately 80% of them singletons. Sample: PBMCs. The receptors derive from a woman aged 40-49 years in good health and CMV-seronegative.

The DNA for the CDR3 is TGTGCCAGCAGCTTAACAGGGGGTTACAATGAGCAGTTCTTC. Its translation: CASSLTGGYNEQFF. J is TRBJ2-1 and V is TRBV7-2; 8 nucleotides line up with TRBD1. With V trimmed by 2 bases and J by 4 bases, 1 base remained unmatched. The V gene's germline CDR1 is SGHTA and CDR2 FQGNSA. This CDR3 contains 14 residues. Full variable domain (outside the CDR3, taken from reference TRBV7-2 and TRBJ2-1): GAGVSQSPSNKVTEKGKDVELRCDPISGHTALYWYRQSLGQGLEFLIYFQGNSAPDKSGLPSDRFSAERTGGSVSTLTIQRTQQEDSAVYLCASSLTGGYNEQFFGPGTRLTVL.

Only a few counts were recorded for this clone. The chain has TRBV5-1 and TRBJ2-1; 7 bases are shared with TRBD2. This CDR3 has 15 residues. Germline-derived CDR1 and CDR2 are SGHRS and YFSETQ. Unmatched junction bases numbered 3, after V lost 0 bases and J lost 3 bases. The CDR3: CASSLDGGSYNEQFF. Written as DNA, the CDR3 is TGCGCCAGCAGCTTGGACGGGGGGAGCTACAATGAGCAGTTCTTC.

The V call is TRBV14, the J call TRBJ2-7; 9 bases agree with TRBD2. The CDR3 has 15 amino acids. CDR1 and CDR2 from the germline V gene are SGHDN and FVKESK. The V gene end was trimmed by 6 bases and the J gene end by 2 bases; junction bases not matched to a gene: 8. This CDR3 reads CASSIAGAAPYEQYF. CDR3 bases: TGTGCCAGCAGTATAGCGGGAGCGGCACCCTACGAGCAGTACTTC.

In nucleotides, the CDR3 is TGTGCCAGCAGTCTGATGACAGTCTCTGGAAACACCATATATTTT. It specifies CASSLMTVSGNTIYF. The chain is built from TRBV28 and TRBJ1-3, with TRBD1 as a possible D gene (5 bases). The V gene lost 5 bases and the J gene lost 0 bases, with 11 bases spanning the gap. The CDR3 consists of 15 residues. The germline CDR1 and CDR2 sequences are MDHEN and SYDVKM.

CDR3 bases: TGTGCCAGTAGTTTAACCGCCGGGACAGAAAATCAGCCCCAGCATTTT. It is translated as CASSLTAGTENQPQHF. The chain recombines TRBV19 with TRBJ1-5; TRBD1 matches 7 bases. V lost 5 bases and J lost 4; bases outside the gene matches: 11. Germline V gene lookup returns CDR1 LNHDA and CDR2 SQIVND (reference sequence). The CDR3 totals 16 residues.

This sequence joins TRBV7-9 and TRBJ2-4, with D tentatively TRBD1 (5 bases). Germline V CDR1 and CDR2: SEHNR, FQNEAQ (reference sequence). The CDR3 covers 14 residues. The V end lost 3 bases, the J end lost 8 bases, and 14 bases lay between the germline ends. The CDR3 region is CASSFDMVGDIQYF. The CDR3 DNA sequence: TGTGCCAGCAGCTTTGATATGGTAGGGGACATTCAGTACTTC.

In its sample, this clone was seen a few times. The rearrangement links TRBV19 to TRBJ1-1; TRBD1 might be the D (5 bases). This CDR3 has 14 residues. Trimming took 9 bases from V and 1 from J, leaving 15 bases between them. Germline V gene data show CDR1 as LNHDA and CDR2 as SQIVND (reference sequence). For the CDR3, the DNA is TGTGCCAGCAGCCTGGCGGGGGGGAACACTGAAGCTTTCTTT. Amino acids: CASSLAGGNTEAFF.

The rearrangement joins TRBV7-3 to TRBJ2-1; possible D gene TRBD2, 6 bases. This CDR3 region has 15 residues. From germline, CDR1 is SGHTA and CDR2 FQGTGA. The V end was cut by 2 bases, the J end by 0 bases, with 8 bases between. This CDR3 is CASSLAGSSYNEQFF. The CDR3 coding sequence is TGTGCCAGCAGCTTAGCGGGGAGCTCCTACAATGAGCAGTTCTTC.

The genes are TRBV4-2 and TRBJ2-5; D possibly corresponds to TRBD2 (6 bases). Trimming took off 0 bases at V and 4 bases at J, with 15 bases between the two ends. Germline loops: CDR1 LGHNA, CDR2 YNFKEQ. CDR3 size: 16 residues. The CDR3 reads CASSQEASAKGETQYF. The CDR3 DNA follows: TGTGCCAGCAGCCAAGAGGCTAGCGCGAAGGGAGAGACCCAGTACTTC.

The V and J genes are TRBV18 and TRBJ2-2; a weak D match, TRBD1 (7 bases). In germline, CDR1 is KGHSH, CDR2 LQKENI. Trimming pared 1 base from V and 4 bases from J, leaving 10 bases between. The CDR3 is made up of 15 amino acids. The CDR3 region is CASSPRQGGTGELFF. For the CDR3, the DNA is TGTGCCAGCTCACCACGGCAGGGGGGCACCGGGGAGCTGTTTTTT.

This clone was observed a single time. J is TRBJ2-2 and V is TRBV7-3, with TRBD1 matching 9 bases. The germline V gene encodes CDR1 SGHTA and CDR2 FQGTGA. The CDR3 has 16 amino acids. The trim removed 3 bases at V and 7 bases at J, leaving 9 bases unmatched. In DNA, the CDR3 is TGTGCCAGCAGCTTCCACTCGGGACAGGGCGGCGGGGAGCTGTTTTTT. Translated, it gives CASSFHSGQGGGELFF.

The chain is built from TRBV7-9 and TRBJ2-7; 10 nucleotides match TRBD2. The trim removed 7 bases at V and 5 bases at J, leaving 5 bases unmatched. Germline CDR1 SEHNR, CDR2 FQNEAQ (reference sequence). This CDR3 comprises 13 residues. For the CDR3, the DNA is TGTGCCAGCACCCTAGCGGGAGCCCACGAGCAGTACTTC. As protein: CASTLAGAHEQYF.

This clone was recorded only once. The chain joins TRBV4-1 to TRBJ2-7; 14 bases are a match to TRBD2. The ends lost 5 bases at V and 0 bases at J; junction bases unmatched: 9. The CDR3 consists of 18 residues. Per the germline V gene, CDR1 is MGHRA and CDR2 is YSYEKL. The DNA of the CDR3 is TGCGCCAGCAGCGACGGGACTAGCGGGGGTATTAACTCCTACGAGCAGTACTTC. Translated, it gives CASSDGTSGGINSYEQYF.

V usage is TRBV4-3 and J usage is TRBJ1-2; 9 bases match TRBD1. The CDR3 covers 14 residues. The germline V gene encodes CDR1 LGHNA and CDR2 YSLEER. J was trimmed by 2 bases and V by 4 bases; bases with no gene match: 2. The chain's CDR3 is CASSLGQGNYGYTF. CDR3 nucleotides: TGCGCCAGCAGCCTGGGACAGGGAAACTATGGCTACACCTTC.

The chain uses TRBV27 and TRBJ1-2, with D unclear. CDR3 size: 13 residues. V was clipped by 8 bases and J by 4 bases, with 14 bases between them. CDR1 MNHEY and CDR2 SMNVEV come from the germline V gene (reference sequence). As DNA, the CDR3 is TGTGCCAGCGGACCGCAGAGGGTCTATGGCTACACCTTC. Protein sequence: CASGPQRVYGYTF.

The rearrangement joins TRBV29-1 to TRBJ1-2; 8 bases agree with TRBD1. J was trimmed by 4 bases and V by 3 bases; bases with no gene match: 4. The CDR3 contains 13 residues. The V gene's germline CDR1 is SQVTM and CDR2 ANQGSEA. The CDR3 here is CSVDDRGIYGYTF. CDR3 nucleotides: TGCAGCGTTGATGACAGGGGAATCTATGGCTACACCTTC.

The genes are TRBV7-2 and TRBJ1-5, with D maybe TRBD1 (5 bases). The V end lost 1 base, the J end lost 6 bases, and 13 bases lay between the germline ends. Germline CDR1 SGHTA, CDR2 FQGNSA. The CDR3 covers 15 residues. In DNA, the CDR3 is TGTGCCAGCAGCTTAGTGGGGGGTCTGGGTCAGCCCCAGCATTTT. Protein: CASSLVGGLGQPQHF.

This clone was picked up one time. This chain uses TRBV7-8 with TRBJ2-1, with 7 bases matching TRBD1. Unmatched junction bases numbered 14, after V lost 6 bases and J lost 9 bases. CDR1 is SGHVS and CDR2 is FQNEAQ in the germline V gene. The CDR3 covers 15 residues. This CDR3 is CASRSPGQNLGEQFF. The CDR3 region has the DNA TGTGCCAGCAGGTCACCGGGACAGAATCTCGGTGAGCAGTTCTTC.

The chain has TRBV7-6 and TRBJ1-1; unclear D gene. The CDR3 length is 14 residues. The germline V and J ends were trimmed by 5 bases and 0 bases, with 10 bases remaining between them. Germline CDR1 SGHVS, CDR2 FNYEAQ. The CDR3 sequence: CASSETTLNTEAFF. In DNA, the CDR3 is TGTGCCAGCAGCGAGACTACCCTGAACACTGAAGCTTTCTTT. Full variable domain (rest looked up from reference TRBV7-6 and TRBJ1-1): GAGVSQSPRYKVTKRGQDVALRCDPISGHVSLYWYRQALGQGPEFLTYFNYEAQQDKSGLPNDRFSAERPEGSISTLTIQRTEQRDSAMYRCASSETTLNTEAFFGQGTRLTVV.

The rearrangement links TRBV9 to TRBJ2-3; D is unresolved. Trimming removed 2 bases at V and 0 bases at J, with 4 bases between. Germline-derived CDR1 and CDR2 are SGDLS and YYNGEE. The CDR3 length is 13 residues. The CDR3 bases are TGTGCCAGCAGCGTGACTAGCACAGATACGCAGTATTTT. Its translation: CASSVTSTDTQYF.

There are a few counts of this clone. The chain links TRBV7-9 to TRBJ2-1; 11 bases agree with TRBD1. Trimming cost V 6 bases and J 7 bases; bases outside gene matches: 17. CDR1 SEHNR and CDR2 FQNEAQ come from the germline V gene (reference sequence). There are 18 residues in the CDR3. The DNA of the CDR3 is TGTGCCAGCAGAAAAAGGAATTGGGGACAGGGGGGTCGGAATGAGCAGTTCTTC. Protein sequence: CASRKRNWGQGGRNEQFF.

The chain carries TRBV20-1 and TRBJ1-1; D is uncertain. The CDR3 totals 11 residues. Per the germline V gene, CDR1 is DFQATT and CDR2 is SNEGSKA (reference sequence). The CDR3, as DNA: TGCAGGGCAACCTGGAACACTGAAGCTTTCTTT. Translated: CRATWNTEAFF.

The chain uses TRBV2 and TRBJ2-2; 12 bases match TRBD2. This CDR3 spans 16 amino acids. V trimming: 5 bases; J trimming: 3 bases; junction bases outside the gene matches: 4. Germline V gives CDR1 SNHLY, CDR2 FYNNEI. CDR3 in amino acids: CASSPLAGGYTGELFF. The CDR3 DNA reads TGTGCCAGCAGTCCCCTAGCGGGAGGGTACACCGGGGAGCTGTTTTTT. The variable domain in full, completed from reference TRBV2 and TRBJ2-2, reads EPEVTQTPSHQVTQMGQEVILRCVPISNHLYFYWYRQILGQKVEFLVSFYNNEISEKSEIFDDQFSVERPDGSNFTLKIRSTKLEDSAMYFCASSPLAGGYTGELFFGEGSRLTVL.

A word on this clone: A junction boundary mismatches the germline segment, possibly from a read error. Other DNA sequences in the sample encode the same CDR3. For the CDR3, the DNA is TGTGCCCGAAGCCTCGAGGGGGGGCAGGCTAACTATGGCTACACCTTC. Translation: CARSLEGGQANYGYTF. The chain uses TRBV5-3 and TRBJ1-2; TRBD1 is a possible D gene (6 bases). TRBV5-3 is placed among ORFs of uncertain function. The CDR3 is 16 amino acids.

The chain couples TRBV6-1 to TRBJ1-1; tentative D call: TRBD1 (6 bases). With 6 bases removed from V and 0 bases from J, the gap between germline ends came to 14 bases. In germline, CDR1 is MNHNS, CDR2 SASEGT. This CDR3 has 15 residues. The CDR3 region has the DNA TGTGCCAGCAGCCTAAGGGGGGGGTTGAACACTGAAGCTTTCTTT. It encodes CASSLRGGLNTEAFF.

The chain uses TRBV5-6 and TRBJ2-7, with 11 bases fitting TRBD1. Germline CDR1 SGHDT, CDR2 YYEEEE. This CDR3 comprises 14 residues. The ends lost 2 bases at V and 3 bases at J; junction bases unmatched: 1. This CDR3 is CASSFGTGGYEQYF. Written as DNA, the CDR3 is TGTGCCAGCAGCTTTGGGACAGGGGGCTACGAGCAGTACTTC.

J is TRBJ2-7 and V is TRBV29-1; unclear D gene. V lost 6 bases to trimming and J lost 1 base, with 13 bases between them. The length of the CDR3 is 13 residues. Germline loops: CDR1 SQVTM, CDR2 ANQGSEA. CDR3 sequence (DNA): TGCAGCGTGTATAACAGATATTCCTACGAGCAGTACTTC. It is translated as CSVYNRYSYEQYF.